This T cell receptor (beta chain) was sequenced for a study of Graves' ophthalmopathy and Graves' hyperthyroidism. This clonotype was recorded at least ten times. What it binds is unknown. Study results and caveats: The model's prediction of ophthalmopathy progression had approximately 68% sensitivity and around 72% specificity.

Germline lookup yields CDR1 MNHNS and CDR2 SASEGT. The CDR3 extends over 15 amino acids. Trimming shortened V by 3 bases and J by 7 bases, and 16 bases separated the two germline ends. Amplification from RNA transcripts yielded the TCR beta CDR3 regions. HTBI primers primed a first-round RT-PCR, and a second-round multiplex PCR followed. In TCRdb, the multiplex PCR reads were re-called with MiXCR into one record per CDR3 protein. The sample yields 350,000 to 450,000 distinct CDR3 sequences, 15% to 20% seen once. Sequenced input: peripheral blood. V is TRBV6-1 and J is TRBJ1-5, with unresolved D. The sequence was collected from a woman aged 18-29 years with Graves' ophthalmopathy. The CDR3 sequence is CASSETSRYGQPQHF. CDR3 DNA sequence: TGTGCCAGCAGTGAGACTAGTAGGTACGGACAGCCCCAGCATTTT.